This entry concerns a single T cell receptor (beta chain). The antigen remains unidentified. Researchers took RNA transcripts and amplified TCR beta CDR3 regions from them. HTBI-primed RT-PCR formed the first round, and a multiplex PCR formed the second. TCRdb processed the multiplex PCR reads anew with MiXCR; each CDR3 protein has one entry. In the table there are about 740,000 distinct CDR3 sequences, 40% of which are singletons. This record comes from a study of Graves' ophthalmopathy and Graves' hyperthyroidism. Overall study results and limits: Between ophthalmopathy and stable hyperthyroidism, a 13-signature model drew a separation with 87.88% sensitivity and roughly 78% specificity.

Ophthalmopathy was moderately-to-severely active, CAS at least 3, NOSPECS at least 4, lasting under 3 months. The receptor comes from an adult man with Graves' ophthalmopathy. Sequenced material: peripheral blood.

CDR3 in amino acids: CASSLGQAPHYEQYF. CDR3 DNA sequence: TGTGCCAGCAGCTTAGGTCAGGCCCCCCACTACGAGCAGTACTTC. The chain is built from TRBV7-3 and TRBJ2-7, with D hard to call. Trimming took off 2 bases at V and 3 bases at J, with 14 bases between the two ends. This CDR3 spans 15 amino acids. Germline assignment: CDR1 SGHTA and CDR2 FQGTGA.